Following are 16 T cell receptor beta chains from one sample sequenced in a study of blood T cell repertoires in COVID-19. Assay used: immunoSEQ multiplex PCR; TCRdb lists only in-frame clones, some missing. The sample contains under 250,000 clones, over 70% of which appear only once. Sequences were obtained from peripheral blood. The receptors here all came from a man aged 40-49 years with acute or convalescent COVID-19.

In this sample, this clone turned up once. The J gene is TRBJ2-1, the V gene TRBV4-1; 7 bases match TRBD2. Germline V gene sequence: CDR1 MGHRA, CDR2 YSYEKL. J lost 3 bases, V lost 4 bases, and 12 bases had no gene match. The CDR3 totals 17 residues. The CDR3 here is CASSPPYGSGYYNEQFF. The CDR3 DNA reads TGCGCCAGCAGCCCTCCCTATGGTAGCGGGTACTACAATGAGCAGTTCTTC.

This clone was detected only a few times. The V call is TRBV5-4, the J call TRBJ1-2; TRBD1 matches at 8 bases. This CDR3 has 16 residues. V gave up 1 base and J gave up 4 bases; unmatched junction bases: 9. Germline-derived CDR1 and CDR2 are SGHNT and YYREEE (reference sequence). This chain's CDR3 is CASSLQQTGATYGYTF. The CDR3 region has the DNA TGTGCCAGCAGCTTGCAGCAGACAGGGGCGACCTATGGCTACACCTTC.

This chain links TRBV7-9 with TRBJ1-1, with 7 bases matching TRBD1. Germline values: CDR1 SEHNR, CDR2 FQNEAQ (reference sequence). The V gene end was trimmed by 5 bases and the J gene end by 7 bases; junction bases not matched to a gene: 1. The CDR3 spans 11 residues. The CDR3 protein is CASSRQGEAFF. The DNA for the CDR3 is TGTGCCAGCAGCCGACAGGGTGAAGCTTTCTTT.

A few counts support this clone. This sequence joins TRBV7-9 and TRBJ1-1; 7 bases are a match to TRBD1. Looked up from germline, CDR1 is SEHNR and CDR2 is FQNEAQ (reference sequence). The CDR3 extends over 14 amino acids. V was pared by 7 bases and J by 1 base, with 6 bases of the junction left unmatched. CDR3 residues: CASILTGANTEAFF. CDR3 in DNA: TGTGCCAGCATACTTACAGGGGCGAACACTGAAGCTTTCTTT. Using reference TRBV7-9 and TRBJ1-1 for the parts outside the CDR3, the full variable domain is DTGVSQNPRHKITKRGQNVTFRCDPISEHNRLYWYRQTLGQGPEFLTYFQNEAQLEKSRLLSDRFSAERPKGSFSTLEIQRTEQGDSAMYLCASILTGANTEAFFGQGTRLTVV.

This chain connects TRBV29-1 to TRBJ1-2, with D possibly matching TRBD1 (6 bases). Trimming stripped 3 bases from V and 3 bases from J, with 14 bases between. Germline assignment: CDR1 SQVTM and CDR2 ANQGSEA. CDR3 length: 14 amino acids. Here the CDR3 DNA reads TGCAGCGTTGAGATCAACAGGGCCGACTATGGCTACACCTTC. It codes for CSVEINRADYGYTF.

The gene calls are TRBV20-1 and TRBJ2-1, with 7 bases lining up with TRBD2. The V segment lost 3 bases and the J segment 0 bases; nucleotides outside the gene matches: 8. CDR3 length: 16 residues. Germline V gives CDR1 DFQATT, CDR2 SNEGSKA (reference sequence). CDR3 in amino acids: CSASSDGGSSYNEQFF. The CDR3 DNA reads as TGCAGTGCTAGTTCAGACGGCGGGAGCTCCTACAATGAGCAGTTCTTC.

The genes are TRBV7-9 and TRBJ1-5; maybe TRBD1 (6 bases). Germline V CDR1 and CDR2: SEHNR, FQNEAQ (reference sequence). Trimming took off 5 bases at V and 5 bases at J, with 13 bases between the two ends. This CDR3 is built from 14 residues. The CDR3 DNA is TGTGCCAGCAGCCCTCAGGACAGTTATCAGCCCCAGCATTTT. Amino acid sequence: CASSPQDSYQPQHF.

CDR3 DNA sequence: TGTGCCAGCAGTTCCCTTCAGCAGGGGGCCGGTCAGCCCCAGCATTTT. Translating it yields CASSSLQQGAGQPQHF. This rearrangement joins TRBV6-5 to TRBJ1-5; 8 bases align to TRBD1. Germline CDR1 and CDR2: MNHEY and SVGAGI. V dropped 4 bases and J dropped 6; count of bases not matched to a gene: 11. CDR3 length: 16 residues.

This chain connects TRBV11-2 to TRBJ1-4; the D is unclear. This CDR3 contains 14 residues. Germline assignment: CDR1 SGHAT and CDR2 FQNNGV. The germline V and J ends were trimmed by 2 bases and 8 bases, with 12 bases remaining between them. The CDR3 DNA reads TGTGCCAGCAGCTTATCGGCGAGCGGAGAAAAACTGTTTTTT. Translating gives CASSLSASGEKLFF.

The chain has TRBV7-2 and TRBJ2-7, with D possibly TRBD2 on 5 matching bases. V dropped 5 bases and J dropped 5 bases, with 22 bases sitting between them. This CDR3 spans 16 amino acids. Looked up from germline, CDR1 is SGHTA and CDR2 is FQGNSA. CDR3 sequence: CASSPDIGGLADEQYF. DNA for the CDR3: TGTGCCAGCAGCCCCGATATAGGTGGCCTAGCCGACGAGCAGTACTTC.

J is TRBJ2-5 and V is TRBV6-2 or TRBV6-3, with TRBD2 matching 7 bases. Germline lookup yields CDR1 MNHEY and CDR2 SVGEGT. This CDR3 has 14 amino acids. Germline trimming cut 2 bases from V and 3 bases from J; bases unmatched to any gene: 3. CDR3 DNA: TGTGCCAGCAGTTACCTAACTAGCGAAGAGACCCAGTACTTC. Translation: CASSYLTSEETQYF.

The V and J genes are TRBV6-5 and TRBJ1-2; D is unclear. The CDR3 totals 14 residues. The germline CDR1 and CDR2 sequences are MNHEY and SVGAGI. The V and J ends lost 4 bases and 0 bases respectively, with 9 bases between them. CDR3 sequence reads: CASSSGSPNYGYTF. The CDR3 DNA follows: TGTGCCAGCAGTTCCGGGAGCCCTAACTATGGCTACACCTTC.

The chain carries TRBV29-1 and TRBJ1-2, with D maybe TRBD1 (6 bases). The CDR3 covers 16 residues. The V gene lost 0 bases and the J gene lost 2 bases, with 16 bases spanning the gap. Looked up from germline, CDR1 is SQVTM and CDR2 is ANQGSEA. The CDR3 bases are TGCAGCGTTGAAGATCGCGGGGGGGGCCCCAACTATGGCTACACCTTC. Encoded protein: CSVEDRGGGPNYGYTF.

This clone was seen more than once but under ten times. The rearrangement joins TRBV11-1 to TRBJ2-5; weak D call: TRBD2 (6 bases). The CDR3 has 14 amino acids. The V gene lost 0 bases and the J gene lost 7 bases, with 12 bases spanning the gap. Germline V gene sequence: CDR1 SGHAT, CDR2 FQDESV (reference sequence). The CDR3 bases are TGTGCCAGCAGCTTAGCGCGGGGAGCGGTGACCCAGTACTTC. Its translation is CASSLARGAVTQYF.

This chain links TRBV5-6 with TRBJ2-3; D is unclear. The CDR3 length is 16 residues. Germline V gene data show CDR1 as SGHDT and CDR2 as YYEEEE. V dropped 3 bases and J dropped 0 bases, with 14 bases sitting between them. CDR3 nucleotide sequence: TGTGCCAGCAGCTCGTCGACTGAACGAAGCACAGATACGCAGTATTTT. This encodes CASSSSTERSTDTQYF.

The rearrangement links TRBV12-5 to TRBJ2-1, with 7 bases identical to TRBD2. Germline CDR1 LGHNT, CDR2 FRNRAP. The ends lost 5 bases at V and 6 bases at J; junction bases unmatched: 4. CDR3 length: 13 residues. CDR3 nucleotides: TGTGCTAGTGGTCTGTCGGGGGGCAATGAGCAGTTCTTC. This gives the protein CASGLSGGNEQFF. The whole variable domain, filled in from reference TRBV12-5 and TRBJ2-1, reads DARVTQTPRHKVTEMGQEVTMRCQPILGHNTVFWYRQTMMQGLELLAYFRNRAPLDDSGMPKDRFSAEMPDATLATLKIQPSEPRDSAVYFCASGLSGGNEQFFGPGTRLTVL.